The sequence of this T cell receptor beta chain was determined in a study of shared T cell receptors in the human thymus. Using immunoSEQ multiplex PCR, the repertoire was profiled, and TCRdb retains in-frame clones only, with some absent. The repertoire includes 630,000 or so clones, more than 70% of them detected once, and 0.0094% sits in the top ten. These sequences were also reported in another study, on human thymus T cells. That paper states: The sample donors, healthy Finnish infants, were having corrective surgery for congenital heart defects. Thymus tissue for the work was resected from patients undergoing corrective heart surgery. Overlap was high between thymic repertoires from unrelated individuals, as reported in related research.

Material: thymocytes. The TCR sequence derives from a boy in the first two years of life with a congenital heart defect.

The CDR3 region is CSASGRNEQFF. In DNA form, the CDR3 reads TGCAGTGCTAGCGGGAGGAATGAGCAGTTCTTC. The chain joins TRBV20-1 to TRBJ2-1, with 7 bases lining up with TRBD2. CDR1 and CDR2 (germline): DFQATT, SNEGSKA (reference sequence). J was trimmed by 7 bases and V by 3 bases; bases with no gene match: 0. The CDR3 length is 11 residues.